This entry lists 32 T cell receptor beta chains sequenced from one sample in a study of identical twins. TCRdb analysed the 5' RACE reads with MiXCR anew, one entry per CDR3 protein. The data show about 220,000 distinct CDR3 sequences, with roughly a tenth seen just once and about 5.5% held by the top ten. The sequenced sample was memory (CD45RO+) T cells sorted from blood. These receptors were collected from a young woman in good health.

This clonotype was seen many times. This rearrangement joins TRBV7-2 to TRBJ2-1; D possibly corresponds to TRBD2 (6 bases). In germline, CDR1 is SGHTA, CDR2 FQGNSA. The germline V and J ends were trimmed by 5 bases and 4 bases, with 12 bases remaining between them. The CDR3 totals 14 residues. The chain's CDR3 is CASSRVAAYNEQFF. The CDR3, as DNA: TGTGCCAGCAGCAGAGTAGCGGCATACAATGAGCAGTTCTTC. Complete variable domain (other parts from reference TRBV7-2 and TRBJ2-1): GAGVSQSPSNKVTEKGKDVELRCDPISGHTALYWYRQSLGQGLEFLIYFQGNSAPDKSGLPSDRFSAERTGGSVSTLTIQRTQQEDSAVYLCASSRVAAYNEQFFGPGTRLTVL.

This chain connects TRBV6-5 to TRBJ2-7; a weak D match, TRBD2 (6 bases). Germline V gene data show CDR1 as MNHEY and CDR2 as SVGAGI. This CDR3 comprises 15 residues. Deletions cut 3 bases from V and 3 bases from J, with 15 bases between. The CDR3 loop reads CASSYGTARRYEQYF. As DNA, the CDR3 is TGTGCCAGCAGTTATGGGACTGCCCGGCGCTACGAGCAGTACTTC.

This chain uses TRBV20-1 with TRBJ1-5; possible D gene TRBD1, 5 bases. Germline V gene lookup returns CDR1 DFQATT and CDR2 SNEGSKA (reference sequence). The CDR3 totals 13 residues. The V end was cut by 5 bases, the J end by 4 bases, with 12 bases between. In DNA, the CDR3 is TGCAGTGCTCAAAGGGGCACAAATCAGCCCCAGCATTTT. Its protein product is CSAQRGTNQPQHF.

This clonotype was counted a few times. This chain uses TRBV20-1 with TRBJ2-1, with TRBD2 as a possible D gene (6 bases). This CDR3 has 14 residues. Trimming pared 6 bases from V and 5 bases from J, leaving 17 bases between. Germline loops: CDR1 DFQATT, CDR2 SNEGSKA (reference sequence). The CDR3, as DNA: TGCAGTGCCAAGGGCCAGCGGGTAGACAATGAGCAGTTCTTC. Its translation is CSAKGQRVDNEQFF.

This clonotype has only a few counts. The V gene is TRBV7-6, the J gene TRBJ2-1; maybe TRBD1 (6 bases). Trimming removed 1 base from V and 9 bases from J, with 10 bases in between. The CDR3 loop spans 13 amino acids. The V gene's germline CDR1 is SGHVS and CDR2 FNYEAQ. The chain's CDR3 is CASSLGGGGEQFF. CDR3 DNA: TGTGCCAGCAGCTTAGGTGGGGGCGGTGAGCAGTTCTTC.

The rearrangement uses TRBV2 and TRBJ2-7, with D perhaps matching TRBD1 (5 bases). This CDR3 region has 13 residues. V shed 6 bases and J shed 2 bases, with 11 bases lying between them. Looked up from germline, CDR1 is SNHLY and CDR2 is FYNNEI. In DNA form, the CDR3 reads TGTGCCAGCAGGCAAGACAGTACCTACGAGCAGTACTTC. Its translation is CASRQDSTYEQYF.

This chain links TRBV7-3 with TRBJ2-5, with 7 positions matching TRBD1. There are 13 residues in the CDR3. V lost 5 bases and J lost 4; bases outside the gene matches: 4. In germline, CDR1 is SGHTA, CDR2 FQGTGA. The CDR3 here is CASSRYRGETQYF. As DNA, the CDR3 is TGTGCCAGCAGCCGCTACAGGGGAGAGACCCAGTACTTC.

This clonotype was detected ten times or more. The rearrangement links TRBV20-1 to TRBJ1-2; D remains ambiguous. The CDR3 spans 12 residues. With 4 bases removed from V and 8 bases from J, the gap between germline ends came to 14 bases. Germline V gene data show CDR1 as DFQATT and CDR2 as SNEGSKA (reference sequence). In DNA form, the CDR3 reads TGCAGTGCTACGAGCCATTCCGGGGGCTACACCTTC. Amino acids: CSATSHSGGYTF.

This sequence joins TRBV12-3 or TRBV12-4 and TRBJ2-3; 12 nucleotides match TRBD2. The CDR3 is 16 amino acids. The ends lost 2 bases at V and 5 bases at J; junction bases unmatched: 5. CDR3 in amino acids: CASSLIGTSGRDTQYF. The DNA for the CDR3 is TGTGCCAGCAGTTTAATCGGGACTAGCGGGCGAGATACGCAGTATTTT.

This clonotype was detected a few times. The V and J genes are TRBV6-1 and TRBJ2-3; 8 nucleotides agree with TRBD1. The V and J ends lost 1 base and 1 base, in that order; junction bases with no gene match: 10. CDR1 and CDR2 from the germline V gene are MNHNS and SASEGT. This CDR3 comprises 18 residues. In nucleotides, the CDR3 is TGTGCCAGCAGTGAAGGAGGGGTCAGGGGGCATGGCACAGATACGCAGTATTTT. It encodes CASSEGGVRGHGTDTQYF.

The chain couples TRBV20-1 to TRBJ2-1; the D gene is possibly TRBD2 (5 bases). The CDR3 is 13 residues long. Germline V gene data show CDR1 as DFQATT and CDR2 as SNEGSKA (reference sequence). V lost 4 bases to trimming and J lost 4 bases, with 11 bases between them. The CDR3 is CSANERIYNEQFF. The CDR3 DNA follows: TGCAGTGCTAACGAGCGGATTTACAATGAGCAGTTCTTC.

This clonotype has at least ten counts. This chain connects TRBV7-9 to TRBJ1-2, with unresolved D. This CDR3 is 14 amino acids long. Germline-derived CDR1 and CDR2 are SEHNR and FQNEAQ (reference sequence). V shed 5 bases and J shed 4 bases, with 14 bases lying between them. CDR3 coding DNA: TGTGCCAGCAGCGAGGGAGGATTTGGCTATGGCTACACCTTC. Residues: CASSEGGFGYGYTF. The variable domain in full, with the rest retrieved from reference TRBV7-9 and TRBJ1-2, is DTGVSQNPRHKITKRGQNVTFRCDPISEHNRLYWYRQTLGQGPEFLTYFQNEAQLEKSRLLSDRFSAERPKGSFSTLEIQRTEQGDSAMYLCASSEGGFGYGYTFGSGTRLTVV.

This clonotype was found many times. The junction does not match germline at one end; this may be a read error. The chain carries TRBV12-3 or TRBV12-4 and TRBJ1-5, with D possibly TRBD1 on 5 matching bases. The CDR3 sequence is 13 residues long. The CDR3, as DNA: TGCGCCAGCAGCTTGCAGGGAGGTCAGCCCCAGCATTTT. As protein: CASSLQGGQPQHF.

The chain recombines TRBV5-5 with TRBJ2-5; D not certain. Trimming removed 3 bases from V and 3 bases from J, with 9 bases in between. The CDR3 covers 13 residues. Looked up from germline, CDR1 is SGHKS and CDR2 is YYEKEE (reference sequence). CDR3 in amino acids: CASSWAAEETQYF. The CDR3 DNA is TGTGCCAGCAGCTGGGCGGCAGAAGAGACCCAGTACTTC.

This sequence joins TRBV13 and TRBJ2-7, with 7 bases matching TRBD2. The CDR3 spans 14 residues. The junction had 2 bases not matched to a gene; V was cut back by 2 bases and J by 1 base. Germline values: CDR1 PRHDT, CDR2 FYEKMQ (reference sequence). In DNA form, the CDR3 reads TGTGCCAGCAGCTTAAGCGGGATGTCCTACGAGCAGTACTTC. Translating gives CASSLSGMSYEQYF. Supplemented by reference TRBV13 and TRBJ2-7, the full variable domain reads AAGVIQSPRHLIKEKRETATLKCYPIPRHDTVYWYQQGPGQDPQFLISFYEKMQSDKGSIPDRFSAQQFSDYHSELNMSSLELGDSALYFCASSLSGMSYEQYFGPGTRLTVT.

This clonotype appeared a few times. This rearrangement joins TRBV4-1 to TRBJ1-2; weak D call: TRBD1 (5 bases). Germline-derived CDR1 and CDR2 are MGHRA and YSYEKL. CDR3 length equals 15 residues. V was trimmed by 4 bases and J by 3 bases, leaving 15 bases between them. This chain's CDR3 is CASSPFSGRDYGYTF. CDR3 DNA sequence: TGCGCCAGCAGCCCCTTTTCAGGCAGGGACTATGGCTACACCTTC.

The chain joins TRBV11-2 to TRBJ2-7, with D maybe TRBD2 (5 bases). This CDR3 region has 16 residues. V was clipped by 5 bases and J by 6 bases, with 23 bases between them. Germline CDR1 and CDR2: SGHAT and FQNNGV. The CDR3 region is CASSPNRALSRGEQYF. DNA for the CDR3: TGTGCCAGCAGCCCCAACCGGGCTCTCTCTCGGGGCGAGCAGTACTTC. The variable domain in full, completed from reference TRBV11-2 and TRBJ2-7, reads EAGVAQSPRYKIIEKRQSVAFWCNPISGHATLYWYQQILGQGPKLLIQFQNNGVVDDSQLPKDRFSAERLKGVDSTLKIQPAKLEDSAVYLCASSPNRALSRGEQYFGPGTRLTVT.

The chain combines TRBV7-9 with TRBJ2-2; D is uncertain. The CDR3 spans 12 residues. CDR1 is SEHNR and CDR2 is FQNEAQ in the germline V gene (reference sequence). V lost 3 bases and J 9 bases, leaving 8 bases between the germline ends. For the CDR3, the DNA is TGTGCCAGCAGCTTGTCTGAGAGGGAGCTGTTTTTT. It codes for CASSLSERELFF.

The V gene is TRBV6-1, the J gene TRBJ1-3, with 12 bases matching TRBD1. There are 16 residues in the CDR3. The V and J ends lost 4 bases and 5 bases, in that order; junction bases with no gene match: 6. Germline lookup yields CDR1 MNHNS and CDR2 SASEGT. The CDR3 loop reads CASSVGQGAKRNTIYF. The CDR3 DNA sequence: TGTGCCAGCAGTGTGGGACAGGGGGCGAAAAGAAACACCATATATTTT.

This clonotype came up once. The CDR3 loop reads CSARWGLAYNEQFF. The DNA for the CDR3 is TGCAGTGCTAGATGGGGACTAGCTTACAATGAGCAGTTCTTC. The V and J genes are TRBV20-1 and TRBJ2-1, with TRBD2 identical over 9 bases. After removal of 2 bases from V and 4 bases from J, the junction contained 3 bases not matched to a gene. This CDR3 has 14 residues. Germline CDR1 and CDR2: DFQATT and SNEGSKA (reference sequence).

This clonotype was detected a few times. The rearrangement joins TRBV30 to TRBJ2-7; D may correspond to TRBD1 or TRBD2 (5 bases each). V was pared by 5 bases and J by 3 bases, with 17 bases between. This CDR3 is built from 14 residues. Germline V CDR1 and CDR2: GTSNPN, SVGIG (reference sequence). The CDR3 spells CAWVRKRGRYEQYF. As DNA, the CDR3 is TGTGCCTGGGTTCGAAAACGGGGACGCTACGAGCAGTACTTC.

This clonotype turned up a few times. The CDR3, as DNA: TGTGCCAGCAGCGTAGCCGGTAGCGGGGGGGAGACCCAGTACTTC. Its protein product is CASSVAGSGGETQYF. The rearrangement uses TRBV9 and TRBJ2-5, with TRBD2 matching over 10 bases. CDR1 SGDLS and CDR2 YYNGEE come from the germline V gene. V lost 0 bases to trimming and J lost 5 bases; unmatched junction nucleotides: 4. The CDR3 is made up of 15 amino acids.

This clonotype appeared a few times. This chain uses TRBV20-1 with TRBJ2-7; D call uncertain. Trimming removed 0 bases from V and 0 bases from J, with 12 bases in between. Looked up from germline, CDR1 is DFQATT and CDR2 is SNEGSKA (reference sequence). This CDR3 is built from 15 residues. The CDR3 DNA follows: TGCAGTGCTAGAGATGCCAGCGCTAGCTCCTACGAGCAGTACTTC. This translates into CSARDASASSYEQYF.

V usage is TRBV6-1 and J usage is TRBJ1-2, with unresolved D. The CDR3 consists of 14 residues. Germline CDR1 is MNHNS and CDR2 is SASEGT. The germline V and J ends were trimmed by 4 bases and 3 bases, with 12 bases remaining between them. The CDR3 here is CASSGESRHYGYTF. The CDR3 coding sequence is TGTGCCAGCAGTGGCGAGAGCCGCCACTATGGCTACACCTTC.

This clonotype has just a few counts. The chain is built from TRBV6-5 and TRBJ2-7; 7 nucleotides line up with TRBD2. Germline lookup yields CDR1 MNHEY and CDR2 SVGAGI. The CDR3 totals 15 residues. V lost 0 bases to trimming and J lost 5 bases; unmatched junction nucleotides: 7. The CDR3 coding sequence is TGTGCCAGCAGTTACTCGACGGCGGGAGCGCACGAGCAGTACTTC. It encodes CASSYSTAGAHEQYF.

The rearrangement uses TRBV25-1 and TRBJ1-4; TRBD1 agrees at 11 bases. Germline CDR1 is MGHDK and CDR2 is SYGVNS. This CDR3 is built from 15 residues. The V and J ends lost 3 bases and 3 bases, in that order; junction bases with no gene match: 0. CDR3 DNA sequence: TGTGCCAGCAGTGAGGACAGGGGGCCTAATGAAAAACTGTTTTTT. It specifies CASSEDRGPNEKLFF.

CDR3 sequence reads: CSVPTSGTDTQYF. The CDR3 bases are TGCAGCGTTCCTACTAGCGGCACAGATACGCAGTATTTT. The rearrangement joins TRBV29-1 to TRBJ2-3, with TRBD2 matching over 7 bases. Germline V gene data show CDR1 as SQVTM and CDR2 as ANQGSEA. The CDR3 length is 13 residues. V dropped 5 bases and J dropped 1; count of bases not matched to a gene: 3.

This clonotype occurred a few times. The gene calls are TRBV2 and TRBJ1-1, with D perhaps matching TRBD1 (5 bases). The CDR3 is made up of 15 amino acids. From germline, CDR1 is SNHLY and CDR2 FYNNEI. V lost 2 bases to trimming and J lost 10 bases, with 20 bases between them. CDR3 nucleotides: TGTGCCAGCAGTGAATTAGGGGCCGAGTATGGGGGAGCTTTCTTT. Amino acid sequence: CASSELGAEYGGAFF.

CDR3 loop: CASGGSGGTQYF. The DNA of the CDR3 is TGTGCCAGCGGAGGATCAGGGGGGACGCAGTATTTT. The chain couples TRBV7-2 to TRBJ2-3, with a weak D call TRBD1 (7 bases). V shed 8 bases and J shed 9 bases, with 15 bases lying between them. This CDR3 contains 12 residues. The germline CDR1 and CDR2 sequences are SGHTA and FQGNSA.

The table lists this clonotype with many counts. The rearrangement joins TRBV29-1 to TRBJ1-1; maybe TRBD1 (5 bases). Germline V gene sequence: CDR1 SQVTM, CDR2 ANQGSEA. This CDR3 spans 12 amino acids. Trimming removed 6 bases from V and 1 base from J, with 9 bases in between. CDR3 loop: CSVRRGNTEAFF. The CDR3, as DNA: TGCAGCGTCAGGAGGGGGAACACTGAAGCTTTCTTT.

The chain links TRBV7-6 to TRBJ2-1, with TRBD2 matching 10 bases. From germline, CDR1 is SGHVS and CDR2 FNYEAQ. J was trimmed by 6 bases and V by 1 base; bases with no gene match: 6. CDR3 size: 16 residues. CDR3 DNA sequence: TGTGCCAGCAGCTTAGGAGCGGGAGGGCCCGTCAATGAGCAGTTCTTC. Translating it yields CASSLGAGGPVNEQFF.

This clonotype was counted between two and nine times. The V gene is TRBV29-1, the J gene TRBJ2-3, with 9 bases that match TRBD1. V lost 5 bases to trimming and J lost 4 bases; unmatched junction nucleotides: 4. This CDR3 has 13 residues. Germline CDR1 reads SQVTM; CDR2 reads ANQGSEA. CDR3 nucleotides: TGCAGCGTTAGGACAGGGGTCCCAGATACGCAGTATTTT. It encodes CSVRTGVPDTQYF.